Listed below are T cell receptor beta chains from one sample, sequenced in a study of blood T cell repertoires in COVID-19. TCRdb keeps only in-frame clones here, not all; method: immunoSEQ multiplex PCR. This table holds fewer than 400,000 clones, around 90% found once. Sequencing used PBMCs or T cells enriched from blood (not recorded which). All receptors derive from a woman in her twenties or thirties who had recovered from COVID-19. The CDR3 runs from the conserved cysteine through the conserved F or W. The D gene is left open where the match is weak. Where a row states a size, it is once, few, many or the class of an expanded clone; other rows omit it.

J,V,D,size,DNA,CDR3
TRBJ1-1,TRBV28,TRBD1,NA,TGTGCCAGCAGTTCAGGGACAGGGGGGGACACTGAAGCTTTCTTT,CASSSGTGGDTEAFF
TRBJ2-7,TRBV15,NA,NA,TGTGCCATTTCGCAGGGAAAGGACTACGAGCAGTACTTC,CAISQGKDYEQYF
TRBJ1-1,TRBV7-3,TRBD1,NA,TGTGCCAGCAGCCCGGACAGGGAGGGCACTGAAGCTTTCTTT,CASSPDREGTEAFF
TRBJ2-4,TRBV5-4,NA,NA,TGTGCCAGCAGCTTGAAGTCAGGAGCCAAAAACATTCAGTACTTC,CASSLKSGAKNIQYF
TRBJ1-1,TRBV6-2/TRBV6-3,NA,NA,TGTGCCAGCAGTTACGGACATCCCACTGAAGCTTTCTTT,CASSYGHPTEAFF
TRBJ2-6,TRBV7-9,TRBD1,NA,TGTGCCAGCAGCCCCGCCGGACAGGGGTCGACTGGGGCCAACGTCCTGACTTTC,CASSPAGQGSTGANVLTF
TRBJ1-6,TRBV7-9,NA,few,TGTGCCAGCAGCCCCCGGGAGGGAGGAAATTCACCCCTCCACTTT,CASSPREGGNSPLHF
TRBJ2-7,TRBV11-3,TRBD1,NA,TGTGCCAGCAGCCTAGGGGGACAGGGGTCCTACGAGCAGTACTTC,CASSLGGQGSYEQYF
TRBJ1-1,TRBV2,TRBD1,NA,TGTGCCAGCAGGGGCAGGGGGCGGAAGGTAGCTGAAGCTTTCTTT,CASRGRGRKVAEAFF
TRBJ2-6,TRBV5-1,NA,NA,TGCGCCAGCAGCTTGCTCCCGTCGGGTTCTGGGGCCAACGTCCTGACTTTC,CASSLLPSGSGANVLTF
TRBJ2-1,TRBV19,TRBD2,NA,TGTGCCACCGCGACTAGCGGGCAGAGATACAATGAGCAATATGAGCAGTTCTTC,CATATSGQRYNEQYEQFF
TRBJ1-2,TRBV6-5,NA,NA,TGTGCCAGCAGTCCATCCGACAGACACGGAAATGGCTACACCTTC,CASSPSDRHGNGYTF
TRBJ2-7,TRBV6-5,TRBD1,NA,TGTGCCAGCACCCCCCGGGACAGGGTATGGGAGCAGTACTTC,CASTPRDRVWEQYF
TRBJ2-1,TRBV11-3,TRBD2,NA,TGTGCCAGCAGCTTTGATGGGCTAGCGGGGGGGTACAATGAGCAGTTCTTC,CASSFDGLAGGYNEQFF
TRBJ1-1,TRBV28,NA,NA,TGTGCCAGCAGTCCGTACAGGTTTAGAAACACTGAAGCTTTCTTT,CASSPYRFRNTEAFF
TRBJ1-2,TRBV28,NA,few,TGTGCCAGCAGGGGGGGATGGGATGGCTACACCTTC,CASRGGWDGYTF
TRBJ2-1,TRBV11-1,TRBD2,NA,TGTGCCAGCGGGGCTAGCGGGAGGGAGGATGAGCAGTTCTTC,CASGASGREDEQFF
TRBJ2-1,TRBV4-3,NA,NA,TGCGCCAGCAGCCCCTCCTCCGCTAGCTGGGTCAATGAGCAGTTCTTC,CASSPSSASWVNEQFF
TRBJ1-4,TRBV2,NA,NA,TGTGCCTCTACAAGGGGATCGGAAAAACTGTTTTTT,CASTRGSEKLFF
TRBJ2-1,TRBV2,TRBD2,NA,TGTGCCAGCTTCAGGAGACTAGCGGGAGGTCGGGAGCAGTTCTTC,CASFRRLAGGREQFF
TRBJ2-7,TRBV18,NA,NA,TGTGCCAGCTCACCCACGTTCGGGGTCATCTACGAGCAGTACTTC,CASSPTFGVIYEQYF
TRBJ2-2,TRBV10-3,TRBD2,few,TGTGCCATCGGATCCCGACAGCCCTCAGGGCTAGCGGGAGGGAACACCGGGGAGCTGTTTTTT,CAIGSRQPSGLAGGNTGELFF
TRBJ2-7,TRBV7-9,TRBD1,NA,TGTGCCAGCAGCATCTCCGGGACAGGGAACTACGAGCAGTACTTC,CASSISGTGNYEQYF
TRBJ2-1,TRBV7-8,NA,NA,TGTGCCAGCAGCTTAGCGGGTAGCTTCTACAATGAGCAGTTCTTC,CASSLAGSFYNEQFF
TRBJ1-1,TRBV19,NA,NA,TGTGCCAGTAGTACCGGGGGACGGTCTATGAACACTGAAGCTTTCTTT,CASSTGGRSMNTEAFF
TRBJ1-4,TRBV6-6,NA,once,TGTGCCAGCAGTTACTCTGCCCAGGGCGGTGAAAAACTGTTTTTT,CASSYSAQGGEKLFF
TRBJ2-7,TRBV28,NA,NA,TGTGCCAGCAGTTCGACTGAATCCTACGAGCAGTACTTC,CASSSTESYEQYF
TRBJ1-1,TRBV4-1,NA,NA,TGCGCCAGCAGCAAAGGTGGCCGGATTGCGGACACTGAAGCTTTCTTT,CASSKGGRIADTEAFF
TRBJ2-2,TRBV13,TRBD1,NA,TGTGCCAGCAGCTTAGGACAGGGGGCGCGTTGGGGTTACACCGGGGAGCTGTTTTTT,CASSLGQGARWGYTGELFF